The 4 T cell receptor beta chains given below trace back to one sample, sequenced in a study of blood T cell repertoires in COVID-19. The assay was immunoSEQ multiplex PCR, and TCRdb's table has in-frame clones only and misses some. Counted here are around 100,000 clones, just over 90% occurring once; the ten biggest clones make up over 0.95%. Sequencing input: peripheral blood. These receptor sequences come from a man in his sixties with acute or convalescent COVID-19.

This clone was seen a few times. The chain employs TRBV2 and TRBJ2-7; 14 bases fit TRBD2. Germline CDR1 and CDR2: SNHLY and FYNNEI. The CDR3 loop spans 15 amino acids. V lost 6 bases, J lost 5 bases, and 6 bases stayed unmatched. The CDR3: CASSGTSGRFNEQYF. The CDR3 DNA sequence: TGTGCCAGCAGCGGGACTAGCGGGAGATTTAACGAGCAGTACTTC.

The rearrangement uses TRBV3-1 (or the pseudogene TRBV3-2) and TRBJ2-7; 11 positions match TRBD2. The V gene end was trimmed by 0 bases and the J gene end by 6 bases; junction bases not matched to a gene: 4. In germline, CDR1 is LGHDT, CDR2 YNNKEL (reference sequence). The CDR3 covers 15 residues. CDR3 loop: CASSQELAGVGEQYF. CDR3 in DNA: TGTGCCAGCAGCCAAGAACTAGCGGGAGTAGGCGAGCAGTACTTC.

V and J are TRBV6-5 and TRBJ1-1; D is unclear. The germline gives CDR1 MNHEY, CDR2 SVGAGI. The V gene lost 3 bases and the J gene lost 2 bases, with 13 bases spanning the gap. The CDR3 has 15 amino acids. The CDR3 DNA reads TGTGCCAGCAGTTATCGGGAGGGCGAAAACACTGAAGCTTTCTTT. Protein sequence: CASSYREGENTEAFF.

The count of this clone is one. The rearrangement uses TRBV5-8 and TRBJ1-5, with D possibly TRBD1 on 5 matching bases. The CDR3 loop spans 15 amino acids. V dropped 0 bases and J dropped 1 base, with 8 bases sitting between them. The germline V gene encodes CDR1 SGHTS and CDR2 YDEGEE. CDR3 bases: TGTGCCAGCAGCTTGGAGGCAGGGAGCAATCAGCCCCAGCATTTT. Translated, it gives CASSLEAGSNQPQHF.